This T cell receptor beta chain was obtained from a study of shared clonotypes between healthy human individuals. General study results and limits: Memory subsets generally showed smaller estimated richness than naive subsets did.

Clones were sequenced by immunoSEQ multiplex PCR, and TCRdb holds only the in-frame ones, with some missing. The table includes about 340,000 clones, roughly 80% detected once. CDR1 and CDR2 from the germline V gene are SQVTM and ANQGSEA. The CDR3 totals 14 residues. Trimming pared 4 bases from V and 4 bases from J, leaving 13 bases between. Concerning this clone itself: Its antigen is as yet unknown.

Material: memory CD4+ T cells sorted from blood. Subset indicated: CD45RA-negative fraction. The source of this sequence is a man aged 25-45 years in good health. V usage is TRBV29-1 and J usage is TRBJ2-2; a weak D match, TRBD2 (5 bases). CDR3 amino acids: CSVVQDFGTGELFF. The CDR3 bases are TGCAGCGTTGTTCAGGACTTTGGCACCGGGGAGCTGTTTTTT.